This T cell receptor beta chain is drawn from a study of vaccination and CD4 T cells after COVID-19. Across the study: Post-COVID samples were collected a median 101 days following diagnosis, spanning 35 to 161.

With the Oncomine TCR Beta short-read assay, DNA from cultured CD4+ T cells was sequenced. In TCRdb, the PCR reads were re-called with MiXCR into one record per CDR3 protein. Among just under 20,000 distinct CDR3 sequences listed, roughly half were seen once. This sample's treatment: roughly nine-day PBMC culture with coronavirus spike peptide pools or control peptides (ViraFEST assay). Culture of approximately 2 million PBMCs per well took place with around 10 IU/ml IL-2 and roughly 10 ug/ml peptide pools. Comment on this clonotype: Its target is not known.

Trimming took off 7 bases at V and 0 bases at J, with 17 bases between the two ends. CDR1 is LNHDA, CDR2 SQIVND, per germline (reference sequence). The CDR3 spans 16 residues. The chain joins TRBV19 to TRBJ2-3; possibly TRBD2 for D (5 bases). Specimen: CD4+ T cells from blood, cultured in vitro. This clonotype was sampled from a human donor who had recovered from COVID-19. CDR3 amino acids: CASTANVVASTDTQYF. The CDR3 nucleotides read TGTGCCAGTACTGCTAACGTGGTAGCGAGCACAGATACGCAGTATTTT.